This TCR beta chain is drawn from a study of cytomegalovirus exposure and HLA in healthy donors. The study, taken as a whole, reports: Among TCR beta chains, those listed as cytomegalovirus-associated numbered over 150. As immune exposure information, only CMV serostatus was available.

The PCR made use of 60 Vbeta and 13 Jbeta primers. Data came from immunoSEQ multiplex PCR; TCRdb stores just in-frame clones and leaves some out. Found here are roughly 200,000 clones, about 9% of them singletons; the top ten hold 1% to 1.5%. To note about this clone: Its antigen is undetermined.

The germline V and J ends were trimmed by 0 bases and 7 bases, with 10 bases remaining between them. This CDR3 is built from 14 residues. Germline V gives CDR1 SGHNT, CDR2 YENEEA. Sequencing was carried out using PBMCs. This chain joins TRBV11-3 and TRBJ2-1, with D possibly matching TRBD2 (5 bases). The receptor's source is a woman under 40 in good health and CMV-seropositive. The DNA of the CDR3 is TGTGCCAGCAGCTTAGATCGGACGGGGAATGAGCAGTTCTTC. Amino acids: CASSLDRTGNEQFF.